This entry lists 31 T cell receptor beta chains sequenced from one sample in a study of shared clonotypes between healthy human individuals. Generated by immunoSEQ multiplex PCR, the TCRdb table keeps only in-frame clones and is missing some. This table holds 2.3 million or so clones, 85% to 95% found once. The sample was naive CD4+ T cells from PBMCs. Noted subset: CD45RA+ positively selected. The receptors shown here come from a man younger than 35 in good health. Some clones in this sample may be carry-over from other donors' samples.

This chain connects TRBV4-1 to TRBJ2-7; D uncertain. This CDR3 is 13 amino acids long. The germline V gene has CDR1 MGHRA and CDR2 YSYEKL. Trimming cost V 0 bases and J 9 bases, with 12 bases left between them. The CDR3 bases are TGCGCCAGCAGCCAAGAAGAAAGTACGGGGCAGTACTTC. Translating it yields CASSQEESTGQYF.

V gene TRBV2 combines with J gene TRBJ2-7; D not certain. This CDR3 comprises 14 residues. V was clipped by 7 bases and J by 0 bases, with 13 bases between them. Looked up from germline, CDR1 is SNHLY and CDR2 is FYNNEI. CDR3 loop: CASTRRASSYEQYF. CDR3 in DNA: TGTGCCAGCACTCGACGGGCGAGCTCCTACGAGCAGTACTTC.

The count of this clone is one. The chain combines TRBV5-4 with TRBJ2-2; 9 bases are shared with TRBD1. The V gene end was trimmed by 4 bases and the J gene end by 7 bases; junction bases not matched to a gene: 17. This CDR3 region has 18 residues. The germline V gene encodes CDR1 SGHNT and CDR2 YYREEE (reference sequence). CDR3 sequence (DNA): TGTGCCAGCAGCCAACGACAGGGGGTGATGGGTCGGAGCGGGGAGCTGTTTTTT. This sequence encodes CASSQRQGVMGRSGELFF.

The rearrangement links TRBV5-1 to TRBJ2-1; no clear D gene. The CDR3 length is 14 residues. Germline assignment: CDR1 SGHRS and CDR2 YFSETQ. V lost 0 bases and J lost 6, with 10 bases in between. CDR3 protein: CASSLAATGNEQFF. CDR3 coding DNA: TGCGCCAGCAGCTTGGCCGCGACGGGCAATGAGCAGTTCTTC.

This chain joins TRBV28 and TRBJ2-3, with 9 nucleotides matching TRBD2. The CDR3 spans 17 residues. V shed 7 bases and J 2 bases; nucleotides not matched to a gene: 13. Per germline, CDR1 MDHEN and CDR2 SYDVKM. The CDR3 sequence: CASTPLGASGNTDTQYF. CDR3 coding DNA: TGTGCCAGCACCCCCCTAGGGGCTAGCGGGAACACAGATACGCAGTATTTT.

The rearrangement joins TRBV7-6 to TRBJ1-5; 9 bases match TRBD1. This CDR3 contains 14 residues. Germline trimming cut 5 bases from V and 5 bases from J; bases unmatched to any gene: 4. CDR1 and CDR2 from the germline V gene are SGHVS and FNYEAQ. CDR3 in DNA: TGTGCCAGCAGCCTGACAGGGGGAGATCAGCCCCAGCATTTT. Translated: CASSLTGGDQPQHF.

This clone has just a few counts. This chain joins TRBV7-9 and TRBJ2-3; possible D gene TRBD2, 6 bases. The V end lost 5 bases, the J end lost 9 bases, and 15 bases lay between the germline ends. Germline V gives CDR1 SEHNR, CDR2 FQNEAQ (reference sequence). This CDR3 has 13 amino acids. CDR3 in amino acids: CASSVLGGPTQYF. In DNA, the CDR3 is TGTGCCAGCAGCGTCTTGGGAGGACCCACGCAGTATTTT. Full variable domain (outside the CDR3, taken from reference TRBV7-9 and TRBJ2-3): DTGVSQNPRHKITKRGQNVTFRCDPISEHNRLYWYRQTLGQGPEFLTYFQNEAQLEKSRLLSDRFSAERPKGSFSTLEIQRTEQGDSAMYLCASSVLGGPTQYFGPGTRLTVL.

The chain is built from TRBV28 and TRBJ1-5; D perhaps matches TRBD1 (6 bases). V was clipped by 5 bases and J by 9 bases, with 20 bases between them. The CDR3 spans 15 residues. Germline CDR1 is MDHEN and CDR2 is SYDVKM. DNA for the CDR3: TGTGCCAGCAGTCTAGGACAGTGGGGAGGTGGGCCCCAGCATTTT. This encodes CASSLGQWGGGPQHF.

This chain links TRBV19 with TRBJ1-5; D possibly corresponds to TRBD1 (5 bases). This CDR3 has 13 amino acids. V lost 4 bases to trimming and J lost 9 bases, with 13 bases between them. Germline V gene lookup returns CDR1 LNHDA and CDR2 SQIVND (reference sequence). This CDR3 reads CASSRADGGPQHF. The CDR3 nucleotides are TGTGCCAGTAGTAGGGCAGACGGGGGGCCCCAGCATTTT.

This clone came up once. The rearrangement uses TRBV6-5 and TRBJ2-4; D perhaps matches TRBD1 (6 bases). The CDR3 contains 15 residues. Trimming pared 0 bases from V and 5 bases from J, leaving 11 bases between. The germline gives CDR1 MNHEY, CDR2 SVGAGI. The CDR3 sequence is CASSYSRKGENIQYF. The DNA for the CDR3 is TGTGCCAGCAGTTACTCGAGGAAGGGGGAAAACATTCAGTACTTC.

The rearrangement uses TRBV7-2 and TRBJ2-3; the match to TRBD2 covers 11 bases. The CDR3 covers 17 residues. Germline CDR1 reads SGHTA; CDR2 reads FQGNSA. The V segment lost 1 base and the J segment 5 bases; nucleotides outside the gene matches: 8. The CDR3 DNA is TGTGCCAGCAGCTTAGGTATTAGCGGGAGGGCCGGAGATACGCAGTATTTT. Protein sequence: CASSLGISGRAGDTQYF.

The chain is built from TRBV28 and TRBJ1-2, with D perhaps TRBD1 (6 bases). This CDR3 comprises 15 residues. The V gene lost 3 bases and the J gene lost 2 bases, with 13 bases spanning the gap. Germline assignment: CDR1 MDHEN and CDR2 SYDVKM. The CDR3 spells CASSFISGQNYGYTF. In nucleotides, the CDR3 is TGTGCCAGCAGTTTTATATCCGGACAGAACTATGGCTACACCTTC.

The chain couples TRBV5-1 to TRBJ2-2, with 7 bases lining up with TRBD2. The germline V gene encodes CDR1 SGHRS and CDR2 YFSETQ. V shed 6 bases, J shed 3 bases, and the junction held 8 bases outside the gene matches. This CDR3 has 15 residues. CDR3 protein: CASTSGGEHTGELFF. CDR3 in DNA: TGCGCCAGCACCTCTGGGGGGGAGCACACCGGGGAGCTGTTTTTT.

Concerning this clone itself: Other DNA sequences in the sample encode the same CDR3. This chain uses TRBV6-5 with TRBJ2-7, with a tentative D call TRBD2 (5 bases). The V gene's germline CDR1 is MNHEY and CDR2 SVGAGI. Trimming stripped 5 bases from V and 0 bases from J, with 11 bases between. The CDR3 is 14 amino acids. CDR3: CASSGLAGSYEQYF. CDR3 coding DNA: TGTGCCAGCAGTGGGCTGGCGGGCTCCTACGAGCAGTACTTC.

This chain links TRBV6-1 with TRBJ2-7; 11 bases fit TRBD2. From germline, CDR1 is MNHNS and CDR2 SASEGT. This CDR3 region has 14 residues. V gave up 8 bases and J gave up 0 bases; unmatched junction bases: 3. The CDR3 region has the DNA TGTGCCAGCCGCCTAGCGGGAGGCTCCTACGAGCAGTACTTC. Its protein is CASRLAGGSYEQYF.

In regard to this clone: This sample also contains other DNA sequences that code for the same CDR3. CDR3 DNA: TGTGCCAGCAGTTTGTCTCAGCCCCAGCATTTT. Protein sequence: CASSLSQPQHF. The chain is built from TRBV28 and TRBJ1-5, with D unclear. V was clipped by 3 bases and J by 6 bases, with 3 bases between them. Germline V gives CDR1 MDHEN, CDR2 SYDVKM. CDR3 length: 11 residues.

This clone was seen a handful of times. The V and J genes are TRBV29-1 and TRBJ1-1; the D is unclear. The CDR3 has 13 amino acids. The ends were cut back, 1 base at V and 4 bases at J, with 10 bases in the middle. Germline CDR1 is SQVTM and CDR2 is ANQGSEA. The CDR3 coding sequence is TGCAGCGTTGAAGGATTCGCTCTCACTGAAGCTTTCTTT. Translated, it gives CSVEGFALTEAFF.

The chain couples TRBV9 to TRBJ2-7, with a possible D match to TRBD1 (6 bases). V was shortened by 2 bases and J by 2 bases, with 14 bases between the two germline ends. The CDR3 length is 15 residues. From germline, CDR1 is SGDLS and CDR2 YYNGEE. The CDR3 region is CASSVHSDRTYEQYF. In DNA form, the CDR3 reads TGTGCCAGCAGCGTCCACTCTGACAGGACCTACGAGCAGTACTTC. Drawing the rest from reference TRBV9 and TRBJ2-7, the complete variable domain is DSGVTQTPKHLITATGQRVTLRCSPRSGDLSVYWYQQSLDQGLQFLIQYYNGEERAKGNILERFSAQQFPDLHSELNLSSLELGDSALYFCASSVHSDRTYEQYFGPGTRLTVT.

This chain joins TRBV19 and TRBJ1-4; 7 bases fit TRBD1. This CDR3 region has 14 residues. Germline CDR1 and CDR2: LNHDA and SQIVND (reference sequence). V was clipped by 4 bases and J by 7 bases; unmatched bases: 6. This chain's CDR3 is CASSNTGAAEKLFF. The CDR3, as DNA: TGTGCCAGTAGTAACACAGGGGCTGCTGAAAAACTGTTTTTT.

The chain combines TRBV2 with TRBJ2-1; 7 positions agree with TRBD1. The CDR3 totals 15 residues. Germline V gene lookup returns CDR1 SNHLY and CDR2 FYNNEI. J gave up 4 bases and V 7 bases, and 10 bases lay outside the gene matches. CDR3 region: CASMGTGVTYNEQFF. CDR3 coding DNA: TGTGCCAGCATGGGAACAGGGGTGACTTACAATGAGCAGTTCTTC.

The chain is built from TRBV7-3 and TRBJ2-2; TRBD1 matches at 9 bases. The CDR3 has 15 amino acids. The germline CDR1 and CDR2 sequences are SGHTA and FQGTGA. V gave up 4 bases and J gave up 7 bases; unmatched junction bases: 7. The CDR3 here is CASSSVQGANGELFF. The CDR3, as DNA: TGTGCCAGCAGCTCAGTACAGGGGGCTAACGGGGAGCTGTTTTTT.

The chain joins TRBV6-1 to TRBJ2-7; the D gene is possibly TRBD2 (6 bases). The CDR3 covers 15 residues. Germline V CDR1 and CDR2: MNHNS, SASEGT. The V gene lost 6 bases and the J gene lost 2 bases, with 17 bases spanning the gap. For the CDR3, the DNA is TGTGCCAGCAGGGAAAGACTAGTCCGTGCCTACGAGCAGTACTTC. Amino acids: CASRERLVRAYEQYF.

The rearrangement uses TRBV7-9 and TRBJ1-2; D is uncertain. The germline CDR1 and CDR2 sequences are SEHNR and FQNEAQ (reference sequence). Trimming left V 2 bases short and J 7 bases short, with 23 bases between. The CDR3 is 17 residues long. The CDR3 nucleotides are TGTGCCAGCAGCTTATCCCTGGCCGACGGACTCATCGGTGGCTACACCTTC. Translating it yields CASSLSLADGLIGGYTF.

The chain carries TRBV7-9 and TRBJ2-3, with unresolved D. From germline, CDR1 is SEHNR and CDR2 FQNEAQ (reference sequence). V shed 2 bases and J shed 0 bases, with 6 bases lying between them. This CDR3 comprises 14 residues. The CDR3 loop is CASSLWASTDTQYF. DNA for the CDR3: TGTGCCAGCAGCTTATGGGCTAGCACAGATACGCAGTATTTT.

The genes are TRBV18 and TRBJ2-5, with a tentative D call TRBD2 (6 bases). V was shortened by 4 bases and J by 5 bases, with 20 bases between the two germline ends. CDR1 and CDR2 from the germline V gene are KGHSH and LQKENI. The length of the CDR3 is 16 residues. The CDR3 region is CASSQTPNTGDETQYF. As DNA, the CDR3 is TGTGCCAGCTCACAAACCCCCAACACGGGGGACGAGACCCAGTACTTC.

This clone occurred once. The chain is built from TRBV28 and TRBJ2-6; the D gene is possibly TRBD1 (6 bases). This CDR3 contains 16 residues. Germline lookup yields CDR1 MDHEN and CDR2 SYDVKM. V was trimmed by 3 bases and J by 2 bases, leaving 11 bases between them. The CDR3 DNA reads as TGTGCCAGCAGTTTGTACAGGGCGGCTGGGGCCAACGTCCTGACTTTC. This gives the protein CASSLYRAAGANVLTF.

This clone was observed once. The chain uses TRBV7-9 and TRBJ1-3, with D perhaps matching TRBD1 (5 bases). Germline V gene data show CDR1 as SEHNR and CDR2 as FQNEAQ (reference sequence). Between the trimmed V and J ends, which lost 1 base and 2 bases, there was a span of 12 bases. There are 16 residues in the CDR3. The CDR3 bases are TGTGCCAGCAGCTTAGGCGCCGGGGCGCCTGGAAACACCATATATTTT. Encoded protein: CASSLGAGAPGNTIYF. Full variable domain (missing parts from reference TRBV7-9 and TRBJ1-3): DTGVSQNPRHKITKRGQNVTFRCDPISEHNRLYWYRQTLGQGPEFLTYFQNEAQLEKSRLLSDRFSAERPKGSFSTLEIQRTEQGDSAMYLCASSLGAGAPGNTIYFGEGSWLTVV.

The V call is TRBV6-5, the J call TRBJ2-7, with 7 bases fitting TRBD2. V was clipped by 0 bases and J by 7 bases; unmatched bases: 6. The CDR3 extends over 14 amino acids. CDR1 MNHEY and CDR2 SVGAGI come from the germline V gene. The CDR3 sequence: CASSYSGRVSEQYF. The DNA of the CDR3 is TGTGCCAGCAGTTACTCGGGGAGGGTAAGTGAGCAGTACTTC.

This clone is a singleton in its sample. The chain uses TRBV7-6 and TRBJ1-3, with TRBD1 as a possible D gene (5 bases). The CDR3 spans 15 residues. V dropped 1 base and J dropped 4 bases, with 11 bases sitting between them. The germline V gene has CDR1 SGHVS and CDR2 FNYEAQ. The CDR3: CASSLVPQGGNTIYF. The CDR3 nucleotides are TGTGCCAGCAGCTTAGTACCGCAGGGAGGAAACACCATATATTTT.

V is TRBV7-9 and J is TRBJ2-3; 8 bases map to TRBD1. V shed 4 bases, J shed 0 bases, and the junction held 6 bases outside the gene matches. This CDR3 spans 16 amino acids. Germline lookup yields CDR1 SEHNR and CDR2 FQNEAQ (reference sequence). DNA of the CDR3: TGTGCCAGCAGCTCAGGGGGCGGCCTGAGCACAGATACGCAGTATTTT. Protein sequence: CASSSGGGLSTDTQYF.

This chain connects TRBV16 to TRBJ2-7; TRBD2 matches at 8 bases. The CDR3 runs 16 residues. J gave up 3 bases and V 0 bases, and 7 bases lay outside the gene matches. The V gene's germline CDR1 is KGHSY and CDR2 FQNENV. CDR3 coding DNA: TGTGCCAGCAGCCAATCTTCGTCTAGCGGGCACTACGAGCAGTACTTC. As protein: CASSQSSSSGHYEQYF.